This is a list of T cell receptor beta chains from one sample in a study of T cell repertoires in cytomegalovirus infection. TCRdb called the reads again in MiXCR, with one record for every CDR3 protein. The table lists tens of thousands of distinct CDR3 sequences, about a fifth of them singletons. Antigen specificity for these receptors is unknown. Sequencing was performed on CD8+ T cells from cultured PBMCs, taken from culture after CMV antigen stimulation. Receptors originate from a human donor in good health (CMV status not recorded). Some clones in this sample may be carry-over from other donors' samples. Each CDR3 is given with its conserved first and last residue. The D gene is left open where the match is weak. The size of a clone is reported for some rows only, either as once, few or many, or as a class for expanded clones.

V	size	D	J	DNA	CDR3
TRBV19	NA	TRBD2	TRBJ2-1	TGTGCCAGTAGTTCCGAACTAGCGGGAGCGGAGAATGAGCAGTTCTTC	CASSSELAGAENEQFF
TRBV12-3/TRBV12-4	many	NA	TRBJ1-2	TGTGCCAGCAGTTCCCTCACAGGAAACTATGGCTACACCTTC	CASSSLTGNYGYTF
TRBV28	NA	NA	TRBJ1-2	TGTGCCAACCAGCCAGGCGGCTATGGCTACACCTTC	CANQPGGYGYTF
TRBV7-2	NA	TRBD2	TRBJ2-1	TGTGCCAGCAGCCCACGACTAGCGGATGATGAGCAGTTCTTC	CASSPRLADDEQFF
TRBV10-2	NA	TRBD2	TRBJ2-1	TGCGCCAGCAGTGAGTTGCGGGGGGGTGGTAATGAGCAGTTCTTC	CASSELRGGGNEQFF
TRBV6-2/TRBV6-3	NA	NA	TRBJ2-1	TGTGCCACAGTTCCAAGGAGGAATGAGCAGTTCTTC	CATVPRRNEQFF
TRBV6-2/TRBV6-3	many	TRBD2	TRBJ2-1	TGTGCCAGCAGTTACTCGTTCAAGCGGGGGGGAGTGTACAATGAGCAGTTCTTC	CASSYSFKRGGVYNEQFF
TRBV4-1	many	TRBD1	TRBJ2-2	TGCGCCAGCAGCCAAGAACAGGGACAGGGCGCGGGCGGGGAGCTGTTTTTT	CASSQEQGQGAGGELFF
TRBV11-1	many	TRBD2	TRBJ2-7	TGTGCCAGCAGCTATACCTTAGCGGGGGGAACCTACGAGCAGTACTTC	CASSYTLAGGTYEQYF
TRBV19	NA	NA	TRBJ1-1	TGTGCCAGTAGTATAGGGCCCGAAGCAGAAGCTTTCTTT	CASSIGPEAEAFF
TRBV7-8	few	TRBD2	TRBJ2-1	TGTGCCAGCAGCTTAGTTGCTAGCGGGGGGCCCGCCTCCTACAATGAGCAGTTCTTC	CASSLVASGGPASYNEQFF
TRBV7-8	NA	NA	TRBJ1-5	TGTGCCAGCAGCTTACTCGAGGGTGGGACGCCGGGCCTTGTTTTT	CASSLLEGGTPGLVF
TRBV30	few	NA	TRBJ2-2	TGTGCCTGGAGTGAAAGGGGGGTACCCGGGGAGCTGTTTTTT	CAWSERGVPGELFF
TRBV23-1	NA	NA	TRBJ1-2	TGCGCCAGCAGTCCTTGCTTCCGGGGCTACACCTTC	CASSPCFRGYTF
TRBV7-2	many	NA	TRBJ2-7	TGTGCCAGCAGTTCTGGGGTTACCTACGAGCAGTACTTC	CASSSGVTYEQYF
TRBV7-9	NA	NA	TRBJ1-4	TGTGCCAGCAGCCCCTTGACGAGGGGTGTTGGTGAAAAACTGTTTTTT	CASSPLTRGVGEKLFF
TRBV12-3/TRBV12-4	few	TRBD2	TRBJ2-5	TGTGCCAGCGGGACTAGAAAAGAGACCCAGTACTTC	CASGTRKETQYF
TRBV7-4	NA	TRBD2	TRBJ2-5	TGTGCCAGCAGCTCACCCGCCGGGACTAGCGGGGGGAAGACCCAGTACTTC	CASSSPAGTSGGKTQYF
TRBV2	NA	TRBD1	TRBJ1-4	TGTGCCAGCACCCAGGGGGGGAGAGATGAAAAACTGTTTTTT	CASTQGGRDEKLFF
TRBV7-2	few	TRBD2	TRBJ2-5	TGTGCCAGCAGCTTAGAGGGAGGGCTCCAAGAGACCCAGTACTTC	CASSLEGGLQETQYF
TRBV6-2/TRBV6-3	NA	TRBD2	TRBJ2-1	TGTGCCAGCAGTTCGGGGACTAGCGGGAATGAGCAGTTCTTC	CASSSGTSGNEQFF
TRBV14	few	TRBD2	TRBJ2-1	TGTGCCAGCAGCCCCCACACTAGCGGGAGCTGGAATGAGCAGTTCTTC	CASSPHTSGSWNEQFF
TRBV6-5	few	NA	TRBJ2-5	TGTGCCAGCAGTCCGTTCGGGATTCCCCAAGAGACCCAGTACTTC	CASSPFGIPQETQYF
TRBV12-3/TRBV12-4	NA	TRBD2	TRBJ2-1	TGTGCCAGCAGTTTGGGGACTAGCTGGAGGGCCGATGAGCAGTTCTTC	CASSLGTSWRADEQFF
TRBV4-2	few	NA	TRBJ1-1	TGTGCCAGCAGCCAAGCCCCAGGGATGGGAAAGGACACTGAAGCTTTCTTT	CASSQAPGMGKDTEAFF
TRBV6-2/TRBV6-3	NA	NA	TRBJ1-5	TGTGCCAGCAGACCCAAAGGACAGCGCAATCAGCCCCAGCATTTT	CASRPKGQRNQPQHF
TRBV20-1	few	TRBD2	TRBJ2-7	TGCAGTGCTCTTGGTAGCGGGAGCTACGAGCAGTACTTC	CSALGSGSYEQYF
TRBV29-1	NA	TRBD1	TRBJ1-4	TGCAGCGTTACTGGCGGGACAGGGGGCGAAAAACTGTTTTTT	CSVTGGTGGEKLFF
TRBV7-2	few	TRBD2	TRBJ2-1	TGTGCCAGCGAAGGGAGCGGGGGGAGAAATGAGCAGTTCTTC	CASEGSGGRNEQFF
TRBV7-2	few	NA	TRBJ2-7	TGTGCCAGCAGCTTAGAGAGAGATTACGAGCAGTACTTC	CASSLERDYEQYF
TRBV7-1	once	TRBD2	TRBJ2-1	TGTGCCAGCAGCCCCGGGACTAGCGAGCCTAAGTTCTTC	CASSPGTSEPKFF